In this sample, the clone carrying this T cell receptor (beta chain) turned up many times. The entry originates in a study of T-cell reconstitution after alpha-beta-depleted transplantation in children. Preparation of the TCRbeta library involved a method that used unique molecular identifiers. TCRdb re-derived calls from the PCR reads in MiXCR, one entry per CDR3 protein. The table shows approximately 250,000 distinct CDR3 sequences, with 9.7% occurring only once. The V and J ends lost 6 bases and 0 bases respectively, with 15 bases between them. Germline V gene data show CDR1 as SEHNR and CDR2 as FQNEAQ (reference sequence). The CDR3 extends over 15 amino acids.

The clonotype originates from a human donor who donated a stem cell graft to a child with SCID. This sample comprised PBMCs from the stem cell graft donor, obtained from the stem cell graft. The chain recombines TRBV7-9 with TRBJ2-7; the D gene could be TRBD1 or TRBD2 (6 bases each). The CDR3 reads CASSWGAVSSYEQYF. CDR3 bases: TGTGCCAGCAGTTGGGGGGCAGTGAGCTCCTACGAGCAGTACTTC.